A selection of T cell receptor beta chains follows, all from one sample in a study of blood T cell repertoires in COVID-19. Data came from immunoSEQ multiplex PCR; TCRdb stores just in-frame clones and leaves some out. Among over 90,000 clones listed, around 85% were seen once. The specimen sequenced was peripheral blood. These receptors were collected from an elderly man with active or convalescent COVID-19. Each CDR3 is given without its conserved first and last residue.

CDR3,length,V,J
ASSSTTRPEAF,11,TRBV12-3/TRBV12-4,TRBJ1-1
ASSPPGDRGSYEQY,14,TRBV6-6,TRBJ2-7
SVGDRGNTEAF,11,TRBV29-1,TRBJ1-1
ASRLDSASYEQY,12,TRBV19,TRBJ2-7
ASRGTGGPYGYT,12,TRBV19,TRBJ1-2
ATSRDRGRTSEAF,13,TRBV15,TRBJ1-1
ASSLPREFGANVLT,14,TRBV3-1/TRBV3-2,TRBJ2-6
ASSLRGTANTEAF,13,TRBV6-5,TRBJ1-1
ASSQDSGDRANEKLF,15,TRBV3-1/TRBV3-2,TRBJ1-4
ASSYSARGEYEQY,13,TRBV6-5,TRBJ2-7
ASSWASGGQETQY,13,TRBV19,TRBJ2-5
ASSFSGGYNSPLH,13,TRBV7-3,TRBJ1-6
ASSLTGVGRYGYT,13,TRBV28,TRBJ1-2
ASSAPPLAGGNTGELF,16,TRBV9,TRBJ2-2
ASSDSGGGVNNEQF,14,TRBV6-4,TRBJ2-1
ASSLGGTDNSPLH,13,TRBV7-2,TRBJ1-6
ASSRHRADTEAF,12,TRBV3-1/TRBV3-2,TRBJ1-1
ASSLAGFNEKLF,12,TRBV5-1,TRBJ1-4
ASSTQVGYGYT,11,TRBV19,TRBJ1-2
ASTMDWGELF,10,TRBV2,TRBJ2-2
ASRNEVSATNEKLF,14,TRBV2,TRBJ1-4
ASSPFPSSGVRGANVLT,17,TRBV7-3,TRBJ2-6
ASSPPGGTRNTIY,13,TRBV7-9,TRBJ1-3
ASSWDRGSYNSPLH,14,TRBV19,TRBJ1-6
ASSGVSLYGYT,11,TRBV28,TRBJ1-2
ASSEARHSVETQY,13,TRBV2,TRBJ2-5
ASSLEVQVSVYGYT,14,TRBV5-5,TRBJ1-2
ASSNTGPLPRGEKLF,15,TRBV5-4,TRBJ1-4
ASSRPGTGSTSPLH,14,TRBV19,TRBJ1-6
ASSQTGTAYGYT,12,TRBV5-5,TRBJ1-2
ASSFFRQGATRTEAF,15,TRBV5-1,TRBJ1-1
ASSLDGTYEQY,11,TRBV5-1,TRBJ2-7
ASRGFGQGY,9,TRBV2,TRBJ2-7
ASSLRTGSGEKLF,13,TRBV3-1/TRBV3-2,TRBJ1-4
ASSQDPSRTSGGGGTDTQY,19,TRBV4-2,TRBJ2-3
ASRTSGYEQY,10,TRBV6-5,TRBJ2-7
ASSQRLAGGRDEQF,14,TRBV7-2,TRBJ2-1
ASSSGTGGYQPQH,13,TRBV7-9,TRBJ1-5
SASPGTGDEKLF,12,TRBV20-1,TRBJ1-4
ASSLGGAFYEQY,12,TRBV5-1,TRBJ2-7
ASSVGGQHDEQY,12,TRBV25-1,TRBJ2-7
ASSPGRDTEAF,11,TRBV13,TRBJ1-1
SVRGLGEKLF,10,TRBV29-1,TRBJ1-4
ASSQERGSYEQY,12,TRBV3-1/TRBV3-2,TRBJ2-7
ASSLVSAYEQY,11,TRBV5-1,TRBJ2-7
SATSTGSGNTIY,12,TRBV29-1,TRBJ1-3